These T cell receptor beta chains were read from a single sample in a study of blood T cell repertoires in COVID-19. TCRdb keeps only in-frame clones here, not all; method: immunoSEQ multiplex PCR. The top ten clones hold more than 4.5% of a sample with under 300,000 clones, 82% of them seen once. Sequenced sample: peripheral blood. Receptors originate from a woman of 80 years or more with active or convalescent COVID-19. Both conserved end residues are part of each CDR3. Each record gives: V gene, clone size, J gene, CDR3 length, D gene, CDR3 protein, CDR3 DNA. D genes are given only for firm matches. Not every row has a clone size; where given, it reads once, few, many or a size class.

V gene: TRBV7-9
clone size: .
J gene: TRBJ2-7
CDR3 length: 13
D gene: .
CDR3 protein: CASSGTATYEQYF
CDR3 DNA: TGTGCCAGCAGCGGGACTGCAACCTACGAGCAGTACTTC

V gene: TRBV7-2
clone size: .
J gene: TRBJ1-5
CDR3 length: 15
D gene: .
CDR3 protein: CASSVYTGQGQPQHF
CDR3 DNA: TGTGCCAGCAGCGTTTATACGGGACAAGGCCAGCCCCAGCATTTT

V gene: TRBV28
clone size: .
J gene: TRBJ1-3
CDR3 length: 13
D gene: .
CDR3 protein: CASSLSGRNTIYF
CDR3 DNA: TGTGCCAGCAGTTTATCGGGGAGAAACACCATATATTTT

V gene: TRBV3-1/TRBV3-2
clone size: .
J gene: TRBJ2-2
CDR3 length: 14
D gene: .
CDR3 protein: CASSSTGNTGELFF
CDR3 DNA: TGTGCCAGCAGCTCCACAGGGAACACCGGGGAGCTGTTTTTT

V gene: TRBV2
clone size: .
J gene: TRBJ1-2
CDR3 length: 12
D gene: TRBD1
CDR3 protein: CASSPTGAGYTF
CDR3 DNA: TGTGCCAGCAGTCCGACAGGGGCTGGCTACACCTTC

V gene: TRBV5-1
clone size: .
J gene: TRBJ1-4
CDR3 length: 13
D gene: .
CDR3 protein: CASREVLNEKLFF
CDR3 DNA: TGCGCCAGCAGGGAGGTACTTAATGAAAAACTGTTTTTT

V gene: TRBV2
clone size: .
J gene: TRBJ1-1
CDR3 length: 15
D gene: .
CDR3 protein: CASSEAGRVAGGAFF
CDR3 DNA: TGTGCCAGCAGTGAAGCGGGTAGGGTGGCGGGGGGAGCTTTCTTT

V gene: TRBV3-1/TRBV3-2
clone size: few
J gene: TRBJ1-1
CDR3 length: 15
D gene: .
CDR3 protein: CASSYQRGGNTEAFF
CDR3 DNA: TGTGCCAGCAGCTACCAGAGGGGGGGTAACACTGAAGCTTTCTTT

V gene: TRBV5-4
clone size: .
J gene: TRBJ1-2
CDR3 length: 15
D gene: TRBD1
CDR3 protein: CASSGRTGTNYGYTF
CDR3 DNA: TGTGCCAGCAGCGGCCGGACAGGCACTAACTATGGCTACACCTTC

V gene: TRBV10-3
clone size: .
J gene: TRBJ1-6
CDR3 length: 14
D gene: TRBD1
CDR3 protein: CAIRGQGRDSPLHF
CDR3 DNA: TGTGCCATCAGGGGACAGGGTAGAGATTCACCCCTCCACTTT

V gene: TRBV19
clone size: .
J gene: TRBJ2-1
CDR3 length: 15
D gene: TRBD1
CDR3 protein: CASSRTGGAGNEQFF
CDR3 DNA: TGTGCCAGTAGTAGGACAGGGGGCGCAGGCAATGAGCAGTTCTTC

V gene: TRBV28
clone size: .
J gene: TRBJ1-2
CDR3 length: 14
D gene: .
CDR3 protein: CASSFGSQYYGYTF
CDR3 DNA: TGTGCCAGCAGTTTTGGCAGTCAATACTATGGCTACACCTTC

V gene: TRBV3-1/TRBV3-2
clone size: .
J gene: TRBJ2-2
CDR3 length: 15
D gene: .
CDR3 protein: CASSQGGTRAGELFF
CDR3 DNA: TGTGCCAGCAGCCAAGGCGGGACCCGGGCCGGGGAGCTGTTTTTT

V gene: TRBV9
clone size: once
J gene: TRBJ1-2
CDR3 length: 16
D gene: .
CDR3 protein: CASSVLSGTANYGYTF
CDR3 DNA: TGTGCCAGCAGCGTATTATCAGGAACGGCGAACTATGGCTACACCTTC

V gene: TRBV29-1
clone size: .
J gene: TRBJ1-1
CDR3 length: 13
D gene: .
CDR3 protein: CSVSGNLNTEAFF
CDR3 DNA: TGCAGCGTTTCCGGTAACTTGAACACTGAAGCTTTCTTT

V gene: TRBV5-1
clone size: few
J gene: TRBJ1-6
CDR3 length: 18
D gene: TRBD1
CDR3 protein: CASSPRGTGGHFNSPLHF
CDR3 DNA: TGCGCCAGCAGCCCAAGAGGGACAGGGGGGCACTTTAATTCACCCCTCCACTTT

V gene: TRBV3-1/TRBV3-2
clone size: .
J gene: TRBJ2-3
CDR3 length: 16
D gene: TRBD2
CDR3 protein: CASSPAVGRGADTQYF
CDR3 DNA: TGTGCCAGCAGCCCCGCCGTCGGGAGGGGTGCAGATACGCAGTATTTT

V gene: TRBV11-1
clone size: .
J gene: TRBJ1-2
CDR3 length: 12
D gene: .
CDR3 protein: CASSAGAYGYTF
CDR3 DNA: TGTGCCAGCAGCGCAGGGGCCTATGGCTACACCTTC

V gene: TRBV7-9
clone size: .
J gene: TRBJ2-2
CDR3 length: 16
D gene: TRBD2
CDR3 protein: CASPDRASGGTGELFF
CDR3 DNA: TGTGCCAGCCCGGATCGGGCTAGCGGGGGCACCGGGGAGCTGTTTTTT

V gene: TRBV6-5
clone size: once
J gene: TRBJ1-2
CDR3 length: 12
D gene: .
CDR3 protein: CASSRTAYGYTF
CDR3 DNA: TGTGCCAGCAGCCGGACAGCCTATGGCTACACCTTC

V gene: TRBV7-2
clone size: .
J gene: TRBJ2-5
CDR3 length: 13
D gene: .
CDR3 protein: CASSSTRIETQYF
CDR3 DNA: TGTGCCAGCAGCTCTACTAGAATAGAGACCCAGTACTTC

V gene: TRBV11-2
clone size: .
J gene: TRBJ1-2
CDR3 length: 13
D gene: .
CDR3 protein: CAVQAGTLYGYTF
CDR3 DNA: TGTGCCGTTCAGGCGGGGACGCTCTATGGCTACACCTTC

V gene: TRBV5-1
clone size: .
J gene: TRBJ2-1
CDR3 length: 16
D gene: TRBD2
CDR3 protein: CASSRGTSGRANEQFF
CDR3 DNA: TGCGCCAGCAGCCGTGGGACTAGCGGGAGAGCGAATGAGCAGTTCTTC

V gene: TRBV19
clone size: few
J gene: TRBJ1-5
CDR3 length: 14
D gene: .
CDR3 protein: CASSPPELRQPQHF
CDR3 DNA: TGTGCCAGTAGCCCACCGGAGCTACGTCAGCCCCAGCATTTT

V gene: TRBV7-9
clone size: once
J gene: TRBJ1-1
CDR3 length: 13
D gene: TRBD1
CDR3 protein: CASSRQGGTEAFF
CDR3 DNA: TGTGCCAGCAGTCGTCAGGGGGGCACTGAAGCTTTCTTT

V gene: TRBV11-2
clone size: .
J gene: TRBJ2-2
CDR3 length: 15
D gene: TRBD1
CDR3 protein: CASSRGQRKTGELFF
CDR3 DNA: TGTGCCAGCAGCCGGGGACAGAGGAAAACCGGGGAGCTGTTTTTT

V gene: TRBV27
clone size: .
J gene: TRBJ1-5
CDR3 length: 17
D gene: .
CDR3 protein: CASSSTEWGVNNQPQHF
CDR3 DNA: TGTGCCAGCAGTTCGACCGAGTGGGGGGTAAACAATCAGCCCCAGCATTTT

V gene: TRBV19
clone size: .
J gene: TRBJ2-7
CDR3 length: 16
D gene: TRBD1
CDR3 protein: CASSRSGTGNEYEQYF
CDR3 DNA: TGTGCCAGTAGTAGGTCCGGGACAGGGAACGAGTACGAGCAGTACTTC

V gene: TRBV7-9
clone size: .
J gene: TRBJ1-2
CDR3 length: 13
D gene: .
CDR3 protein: CASSRAGSYGYTF
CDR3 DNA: TGTGCCAGCTCGAGGGCGGGCAGCTATGGCTACACCTTC

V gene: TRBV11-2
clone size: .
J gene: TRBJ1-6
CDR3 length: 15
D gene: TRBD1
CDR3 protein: CASSFGGQGNSPLHF
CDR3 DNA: TGTGCCAGCAGCTTCGGGGGACAGGGGAATTCACCCCTCCACTTT

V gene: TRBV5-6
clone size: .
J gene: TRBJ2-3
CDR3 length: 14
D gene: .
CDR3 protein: CASSLVFSTDTQYF
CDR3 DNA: TGTGCCAGCAGCTTGGTTTTCAGTACAGATACGCAGTATTTT

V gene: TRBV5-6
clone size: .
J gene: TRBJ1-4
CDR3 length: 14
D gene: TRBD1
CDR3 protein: CASSTGVGDEKLFF
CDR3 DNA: TGTGCCAGCAGTACAGGGGTTGGGGATGAAAAACTGTTTTTT

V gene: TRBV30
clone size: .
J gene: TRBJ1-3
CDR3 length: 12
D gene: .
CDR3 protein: CARGVTGNTIYF
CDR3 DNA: TGTGCCCGCGGGGTCACTGGAAACACCATATATTTT

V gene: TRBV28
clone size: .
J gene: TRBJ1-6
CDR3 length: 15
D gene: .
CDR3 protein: CASSLNRSGGSPLHF
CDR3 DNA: TGTGCCAGCAGTTTAAACAGGTCCGGTGGTTCACCCCTCCACTTT

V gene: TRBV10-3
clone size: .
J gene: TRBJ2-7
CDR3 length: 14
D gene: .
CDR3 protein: CAIKPQGSSYEQYF
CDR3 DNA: TGTGCCATCAAGCCGCAGGGGTCATCCTACGAGCAGTACTTC

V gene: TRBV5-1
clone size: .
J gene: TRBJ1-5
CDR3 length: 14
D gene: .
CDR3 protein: CASSLVAGNQPQHF
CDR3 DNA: TGCGCCAGCAGCTTGGTTGCGGGGAATCAGCCCCAGCATTTT

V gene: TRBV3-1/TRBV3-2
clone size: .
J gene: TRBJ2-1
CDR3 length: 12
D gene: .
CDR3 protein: CASSQQSHEQFF
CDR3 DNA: TGTGCCAGCAGCCAACAAAGCCATGAGCAGTTCTTC

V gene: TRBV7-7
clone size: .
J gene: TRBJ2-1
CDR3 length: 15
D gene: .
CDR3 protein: CASSLGTGRIDEQFF
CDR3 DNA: TGTGCTAGCAGCTTGGGGACGGGGAGGATCGATGAGCAGTTCTTC

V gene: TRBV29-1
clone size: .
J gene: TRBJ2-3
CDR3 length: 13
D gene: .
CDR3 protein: CSVESLSTDTQYF
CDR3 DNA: TGCAGCGTTGAATCACTGAGCACAGATACGCAGTATTTT

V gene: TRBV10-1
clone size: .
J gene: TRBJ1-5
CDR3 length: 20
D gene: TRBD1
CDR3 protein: CASSGQEKTGHYYSNQPQHF
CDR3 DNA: TGCGCCAGCAGTGGACAGGAAAAGACAGGGCATTACTATAGCAATCAGCCCCAGCATTTT

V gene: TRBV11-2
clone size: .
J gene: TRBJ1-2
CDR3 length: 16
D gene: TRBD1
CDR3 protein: CASSSRTGALTYGYTF
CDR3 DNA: TGTGCCAGCAGCTCCCGGACAGGGGCGCTCACCTATGGCTACACCTTC

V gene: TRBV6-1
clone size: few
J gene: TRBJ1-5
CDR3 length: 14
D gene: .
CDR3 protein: CASSEPNGYQPQHF
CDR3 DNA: TGTGCCAGCAGTGAACCCAACGGTTATCAGCCCCAGCATTTT

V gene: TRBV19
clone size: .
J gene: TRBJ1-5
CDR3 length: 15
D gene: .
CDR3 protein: CASKTSGISNQPQHF
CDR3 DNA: TGTGCCAGTAAGACTTCAGGGATTAGCAATCAGCCCCAGCATTTT

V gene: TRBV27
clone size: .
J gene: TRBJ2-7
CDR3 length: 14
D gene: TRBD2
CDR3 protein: CASRGLAGFHEQYF
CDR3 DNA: TGTGCCAGCAGGGGACTAGCGGGATTTCACGAGCAGTACTTC

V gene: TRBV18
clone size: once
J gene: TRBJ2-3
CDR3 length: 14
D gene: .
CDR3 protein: CASSPLDITDTQYF
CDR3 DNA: TGTGCCAGCTCACCACTCGACATCACAGATACGCAGTATTTT

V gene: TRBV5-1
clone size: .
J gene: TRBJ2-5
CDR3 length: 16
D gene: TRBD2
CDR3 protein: CARSGGGLGVLETQYF
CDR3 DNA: TGCGCCCGCAGCGGGGGGGGACTCGGAGTTCTTGAGACCCAGTACTTC

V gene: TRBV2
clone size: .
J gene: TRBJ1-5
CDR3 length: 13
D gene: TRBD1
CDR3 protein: CASGGQSNQPQHF
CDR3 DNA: TGTGCCAGCGGGGGACAGAGCAATCAGCCCCAGCATTTT

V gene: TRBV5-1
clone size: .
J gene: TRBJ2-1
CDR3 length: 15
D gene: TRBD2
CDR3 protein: CASSFNSGRVHEQFF
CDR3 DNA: TGCGCCAGCAGCTTTAACAGCGGGAGGGTTCATGAGCAGTTCTTC

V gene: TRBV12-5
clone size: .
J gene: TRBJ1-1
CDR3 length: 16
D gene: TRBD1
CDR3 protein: CASGPLPNRGDTEAFF
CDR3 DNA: TGTGCTAGTGGTCCCCTCCCTAACAGGGGAGACACTGAAGCTTTCTTT

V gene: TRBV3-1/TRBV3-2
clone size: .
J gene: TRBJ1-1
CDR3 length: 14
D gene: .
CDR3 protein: CASSQRGGDTEAFF
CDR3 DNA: TGTGCCAGCAGCCAAAGGGGAGGGGACACTGAAGCTTTCTTT

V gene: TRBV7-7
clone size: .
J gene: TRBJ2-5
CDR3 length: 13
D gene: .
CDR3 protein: CASSLVQGETQYF
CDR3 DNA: TGTGCTAGCAGCTTAGTTCAGGGAGAGACCCAGTACTTC

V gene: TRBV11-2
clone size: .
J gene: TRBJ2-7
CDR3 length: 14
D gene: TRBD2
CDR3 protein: CASSMTGGKVEQYF
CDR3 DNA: TGTGCCAGCAGCATGACGGGAGGGAAGGTGGAGCAGTACTTC

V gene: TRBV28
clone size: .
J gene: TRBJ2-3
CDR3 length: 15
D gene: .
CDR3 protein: CASSLGGTYTDTQYF
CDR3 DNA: TGTGCCAGCAGTTTAGGAGGGACTTACACAGATACGCAGTATTTT

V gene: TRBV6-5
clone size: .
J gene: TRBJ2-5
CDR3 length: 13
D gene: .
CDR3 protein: CASSYGGQETQYF
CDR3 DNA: TGTGCCAGCAGTTACGGCGGACAAGAGACCCAGTACTTC